This TCR beta chain was obtained from a study of T cell responses to AZD1222 COVID-19 vaccine. The data were produced by immunoSEQ multiplex PCR, yet TCRdb's version contains in-frame clones alone and is incomplete. The sample holds about 140,000 clones, roughly 92% seen once. Source: peripheral blood, taken 28 days after the second AZD1222 dose. The receptor's source is an adult who received the AZD1222 COVID-19 vaccine.

DNA of the CDR3: TGTGCCAGCAGGGGCGGGGCCGGGGAGCTGTTTTTT. It encodes CASRGGAGELFF. The genes are TRBV2 and TRBJ2-2; possibly TRBD2 for D (6 bases). Germline values: CDR1 SNHLY, CDR2 FYNNEI. V gave up 6 bases and J gave up 6 bases, with 8 bases separating them. CDR3 size: 12 residues.